Shown below are 30 T cell receptor beta chains from a single sample sequenced in a study of blood T cell repertoires in COVID-19. Profiled with immunoSEQ multiplex PCR; TCRdb holds only in-frame clones, not every one. The sample carries some 150,000 clones, about 83% recorded once. Sequenced: peripheral blood. These receptors were collected from an elderly woman with acute or convalescent COVID-19.

In its sample, this clone was seen once. J is TRBJ2-2 and V is TRBV5-1; unclear D gene. The CDR3 is made up of 15 amino acids. V was pared by 3 bases and J by 6 bases, with 15 bases between. Germline CDR1 is SGHRS and CDR2 is YFSETQ. CDR3: CASSSTPESAGELFF. The CDR3 DNA reads as TGCGCCAGCAGCTCCACCCCTGAGTCGGCCGGGGAGCTGTTTTTT.

This sequence joins TRBV6-6 and TRBJ2-7; 13 nucleotides align to TRBD2. The CDR3 loop spans 15 amino acids. The V and J ends lost 6 bases and 2 bases, in that order; junction bases with no gene match: 4. Germline loops: CDR1 MNHNY, CDR2 SVGAGI (reference sequence). CDR3 bases: TGTGCCAGCAGCTGGACTAGCGGGGGCACCTACGAGCAGTACTTC. Translation gives CASSWTSGGTYEQYF.

The gene calls are TRBV11-2 and TRBJ2-1, with 8 positions matching TRBD2. Germline CDR1 reads SGHAT; CDR2 reads FQNNGV. J lost 2 bases, V lost 2 bases, and 5 bases had no gene match. The CDR3 is 16 residues long. This CDR3 reads CASSLKLAETYNEQFF. In DNA, the CDR3 is TGTGCCAGCAGCTTAAAACTAGCGGAGACCTACAATGAGCAGTTCTTC.

V and J are TRBV5-1 and TRBJ2-1; 11 bases are shared with TRBD2. Losses at the gene ends were 4 bases for V and 7 bases for J; bases not matched to a gene: 7. There are 15 residues in the CDR3. Germline CDR1 and CDR2: SGHRS and YFSETQ. The CDR3 nucleotides are TGCGCCAGCAGCGCCGGGACTAGCGGAGGGAATGAGCAGTTCTTC. Translation: CASSAGTSGGNEQFF.

V usage is TRBV18 and J usage is TRBJ2-5; 8 nucleotides match TRBD1. The CDR3 is 15 residues long. Germline-derived CDR1 and CDR2 are KGHSH and LQKENI. The trim removed 6 bases at V and 4 bases at J, leaving 10 bases unmatched. The CDR3 is CASSSGQGVGETQYF. The CDR3 nucleotides are TGTGCCAGCTCTTCCGGACAGGGAGTGGGAGAGACCCAGTACTTC.

This chain links TRBV15 with TRBJ1-1; the D is unclear. The CDR3 has 13 residues. The ends were cut back, 3 bases at V and 4 bases at J, with 9 bases in the middle. Per germline, CDR1 LNHNV and CDR2 YYDKDF (reference sequence). CDR3 sequence (DNA): TGTGCCACCAGCAGCTCCAGGATCACTGAAGCTTTCTTT. Protein sequence: CATSSSRITEAFF. The complete variable domain, with remaining parts taken from reference TRBV15 and TRBJ1-1, reads DAMVIQNPRYQVTQFGKPVTLSCSQTLNHNVMYWYQQKSSQAPKLLFHYYDKDFNNEADTPDNFQSRRPNTSFCFLDIRSPGLGDTAMYLCATSSSRITEAFFGQGTRLTVV.

The rearrangement joins TRBV7-8 to TRBJ1-1, with no clear D. Deletions cut 4 bases from V and 4 bases from J, with 10 bases between. Germline CDR1 is SGHVS and CDR2 is FQNEAQ. The CDR3 is made up of 13 amino acids. CDR3 protein: CASSWGGGTEAFF. Here the CDR3 DNA reads TGTGCCAGCAGCTGGGGAGGCGGCACTGAAGCTTTCTTT.

V gene TRBV19 combines with J gene TRBJ1-1; no clear D. There are 15 residues in the CDR3. V was trimmed by 4 bases and J by 5 bases, leaving 17 bases between them. Germline CDR1 reads LNHDA; CDR2 reads SQIVND (reference sequence). CDR3 sequence reads: CASSKLSAPGTEAFF. As DNA, the CDR3 is TGTGCCAGTAGTAAATTATCGGCCCCAGGAACTGAAGCTTTCTTT.

This clone was seen more than once but under ten times. This chain links TRBV3-1 (or the pseudogene TRBV3-2) with TRBJ1-4; 7 nucleotides align to TRBD1. Germline lookup yields CDR1 LGHDT and CDR2 YNNKEL (reference sequence). V lost 6 bases and J lost 3; bases outside the gene matches: 1. The CDR3 has 13 amino acids. This CDR3 reads CASRGTANEKLFF. In nucleotides, the CDR3 is TGTGCCAGCAGAGGGACAGCTAATGAAAAACTGTTTTTT.

The chain employs TRBV19 and TRBJ2-1; D is perhaps TRBD2 (7 bases). The germline V gene encodes CDR1 LNHDA and CDR2 SQIVND (reference sequence). The CDR3 length is 15 residues. V dropped 3 bases and J dropped 1 base, with 10 bases sitting between them. The CDR3 DNA reads as TGTGCCAGTAGTATGAAGGGGGGGTCCTACAATGAGCAGTTCTTC. This codes for CASSMKGGSYNEQFF.

The chain links TRBV3-1 (or the pseudogene TRBV3-2) to TRBJ2-1, with TRBD2 identical over 12 bases. This CDR3 has 15 residues. In germline, CDR1 is LGHDT, CDR2 YNNKEL (reference sequence). Trimming removed 1 base from V and 7 bases from J; junction bases left unmatched: 2. CDR3 nucleotides: TGTGCCAGCAGCCAAGGACTAGCGGGAGATAATGAGCAGTTCTTC. Protein sequence: CASSQGLAGDNEQFF.

This chain uses TRBV3-1 (or the pseudogene TRBV3-2) with TRBJ1-2, with 8 bases that match TRBD1. The germline V gene has CDR1 LGHDT and CDR2 YNNKEL (reference sequence). The trim removed 0 bases at V and 7 bases at J, leaving 4 bases unmatched. This CDR3 region has 14 residues. CDR3 loop: CASSQEGDRSGYTF. In nucleotides, the CDR3 is TGTGCCAGCAGCCAAGAAGGGGACAGGTCTGGCTACACCTTC.

The chain is built from TRBV7-9 and TRBJ2-7, with D possibly matching TRBD1 (5 bases). This CDR3 has 15 amino acids. V dropped 5 bases and J dropped 0 bases, with 14 bases sitting between them. The germline gives CDR1 SEHNR, CDR2 FQNEAQ (reference sequence). In nucleotides, the CDR3 is TGTGCCAGCAGCCCCGGACACGTCCGCTCCTACGAGCAGTACTTC. Amino acids: CASSPGHVRSYEQYF.

The chain combines TRBV19 with TRBJ1-6; 12 bases agree with TRBD1. The germline CDR1 and CDR2 sequences are LNHDA and SQIVND (reference sequence). J lost 10 bases, V lost 9 bases, and 10 bases had no gene match. CDR3 length equals 15 residues. For the CDR3, the DNA is TGTGCCAGCTCCCGGGACAGGGGGCCAAAATCACCCCTCCACTTT. It yields the protein CASSRDRGPKSPLHF.

The V and J genes are TRBV13 and TRBJ1-3, with no clear D. With 4 bases removed from V and 4 bases from J, the gap between germline ends came to 8 bases. Per germline, CDR1 PRHDT and CDR2 FYEKMQ (reference sequence). The CDR3 is 13 amino acids. CDR3 amino acids: CASSSSAGNTIYF. Here the CDR3 DNA reads TGTGCCAGCAGCTCCTCAGCGGGAAACACCATATATTTT.

The rearrangement links TRBV2 to TRBJ2-1, with D perhaps TRBD2 (6 bases). The CDR3 spans 15 residues. The V end lost 6 bases, the J end lost 0 bases, and 12 bases lay between the germline ends. CDR1 is SNHLY, CDR2 FYNNEI, per germline. CDR3 residues: CASRGGSSSYNEQFF. CDR3 DNA sequence: TGTGCCAGCAGGGGGGGTTCAAGCTCCTACAATGAGCAGTTCTTC. Complete variable domain (other parts from reference TRBV2 and TRBJ2-1): EPEVTQTPSHQVTQMGQEVILRCVPISNHLYFYWYRQILGQKVEFLVSFYNNEISEKSEIFDDQFSVERPDGSNFTLKIRSTKLEDSAMYFCASRGGSSSYNEQFFGPGTRLTVL.

This clone appeared a few times. Other DNA sequences in the same sample also yield this CDR3. The CDR3 region has the DNA TGTGCCAGCTCACCAGGGGAGAATCAGCCCCAGCATTTT. This encodes CASSPGENQPQHF. The V gene is TRBV18, the J gene TRBJ1-5, with no clear D. The V gene's germline CDR1 is KGHSH and CDR2 LQKENI. CDR3 size: 13 residues. Trimming shortened V by 2 bases and J by 4 bases, and 6 bases separated the two germline ends.

This chain uses TRBV2 with TRBJ1-3; 7 positions agree with TRBD1. CDR3 length equals 15 residues. Germline assignment: CDR1 SNHLY and CDR2 FYNNEI. V gave up 5 bases and J gave up 2 bases; unmatched junction bases: 6. CDR3 coding DNA: TGTGCCAGCAGTCTTCGTCAGGGGGCTGGAAACACCATATATTTT. Protein sequence: CASSLRQGAGNTIYF.

This clone was recorded once. The chain employs TRBV20-1 and TRBJ2-1; D uncertain. The V end was cut by 3 bases, the J end by 6 bases, with 6 bases between. Germline CDR1 reads DFQATT; CDR2 reads SNEGSKA (reference sequence). The CDR3 length is 11 residues. DNA of the CDR3: TGCAGTGCTAGCCCTCTCAATGAGCAGTTCTTC. Translating it yields CSASPLNEQFF.

The V call is TRBV6-5, the J call TRBJ2-1; D not certain. The CDR3 loop spans 11 amino acids. V was pared by 4 bases and J by 9 bases, with 7 bases between. The V gene's germline CDR1 is MNHEY and CDR2 SVGAGI. The CDR3 sequence is CASSSVGEQFF. The CDR3 nucleotides read TGTGCCAGCAGTTCCGTCGGTGAGCAGTTCTTC.

V is TRBV4-1 and J is TRBJ2-7, with 8 bases lining up with TRBD1. After removal of 1 base from V and 3 bases from J, the junction contained 8 bases not matched to a gene. The germline V gene has CDR1 MGHRA and CDR2 YSYEKL. The CDR3 has 16 residues. The CDR3 nucleotides are TGCGCCAGCAGCCAAGTTATTAGTACAGGGGGCTACGAGCAGTACTTC. Its translation is CASSQVISTGGYEQYF.

V gene TRBV5-1 combines with J gene TRBJ1-2; 9 bases fit TRBD1. The germline V gene has CDR1 SGHRS and CDR2 YFSETQ. The CDR3 totals 14 residues. The J segment lost 3 bases and the V segment lost 3 bases, leaving 3 bases of the junction unmatched. Here the CDR3 reads CASSWTGADYGYTF. For the CDR3, the DNA is TGCGCCAGCAGCTGGACAGGGGCCGACTATGGCTACACCTTC.

V usage is TRBV20-1 and J usage is TRBJ1-1, with D possibly TRBD1 on 5 matching bases. CDR1 and CDR2 (germline): DFQATT, SNEGSKA (reference sequence). The CDR3 consists of 11 residues. V was clipped by 3 bases and J by 7 bases, with 9 bases between them. The CDR3 protein is CSARGGDEAFF. The CDR3 DNA reads as TGCAGTGCTAGGGGGGGAGATGAAGCTTTCTTT.

The V gene is TRBV5-6, the J gene TRBJ2-1; 8 nucleotides align to TRBD2. V lost 3 bases, J lost 9 bases, and 5 bases stayed unmatched. The CDR3 loop spans 13 amino acids. Germline values: CDR1 SGHDT, CDR2 YYEEEE. CDR3 nucleotides: TGTGCCAGCAGCTACGTAGCGGGGTTTGAGCAGTTCTTC. Protein product: CASSYVAGFEQFF.

The chain links TRBV7-9 to TRBJ2-7; 7 nucleotides agree with TRBD2. J gave up 4 bases and V 5 bases, and 14 bases lay outside the gene matches. The CDR3 runs to 16 residues. Germline values: CDR1 SEHNR, CDR2 FQNEAQ (reference sequence). The CDR3 loop reads CASSPLRLAASYEQYF. Written as DNA, the CDR3 is TGTGCCAGCAGCCCACTAAGGCTAGCGGCGTCTTACGAGCAGTACTTC.

The gene calls are TRBV24-1 and TRBJ2-1; the D is unclear. Germline loops: CDR1 KGHDR, CDR2 SFDVKD. The CDR3 runs to 15 residues. Trimming took 5 bases from V and 2 from J, leaving 12 bases between them. The CDR3 bases are TGTGCCACCAGTGCTGGCGGAAACACCTACAATGAGCAGTTCTTC. This sequence encodes CATSAGGNTYNEQFF.

The J gene is TRBJ2-1, the V gene TRBV7-3; TRBD1 might be the D (6 bases). V lost 3 bases and J 7 bases, leaving 19 bases between the germline ends. Germline-derived CDR1 and CDR2 are SGHTA and FQGTGA. This CDR3 is 16 amino acids long. The CDR3 protein is CASSLNAGFRGNEQFF. The CDR3 nucleotides are TGTGCCAGCAGCTTGAACGCCGGGTTTAGGGGGAATGAGCAGTTCTTC.

V usage is TRBV18 and J usage is TRBJ1-2; a possible D gene is TRBD1 (5 bases). Germline CDR1 is KGHSH and CDR2 is LQKENI. This CDR3 comprises 13 residues. Trimming removed 6 bases at V and 8 bases at J, with 16 bases between. This CDR3 reads CASSPNRQTGYTF. The CDR3 DNA sequence: TGTGCCAGCTCTCCAAATCGACAGACGGGCTACACCTTC. Based on the CDR3 plus reference TRBV18 and TRBJ1-2, the full variable domain is NAGVMQNPRHLVRRRGQEARLRCSPMKGHSHVYWYRQLPEEGLKFMVYLQKENIIDESGMPKERFSAEFPKEGPSILRIQQVVRGDSAAYFCASSPNRQTGYTFGSGTRLTVV.

With regard to this clone: Distinct nucleotide sequences in the sample also encode this CDR3. V gene TRBV7-9 combines with J gene TRBJ1-4; D gene ambiguous. The CDR3 consists of 14 residues. V was trimmed by 3 bases and J by 2 bases, leaving 7 bases between them. Looked up from germline, CDR1 is SEHNR and CDR2 is FQNEAQ (reference sequence). The CDR3 region has the DNA TGTGCCAGCAGCTTCACGGGTACTAATGAAAAACTGTTTTTT. Protein product: CASSFTGTNEKLFF.

This rearrangement joins TRBV29-1 to TRBJ2-3, with TRBD2 identical over 10 bases. Germline loops: CDR1 SQVTM, CDR2 ANQGSEA. The junction had 9 bases not matched to a gene; V was cut back by 2 bases and J by 7 bases. There are 15 residues in the CDR3. The CDR3 region has the DNA TGCAGCGTTGAACCCAGCGGGGGGGCCATGAATACGCAGTATTTT. It encodes CSVEPSGGAMNTQYF.